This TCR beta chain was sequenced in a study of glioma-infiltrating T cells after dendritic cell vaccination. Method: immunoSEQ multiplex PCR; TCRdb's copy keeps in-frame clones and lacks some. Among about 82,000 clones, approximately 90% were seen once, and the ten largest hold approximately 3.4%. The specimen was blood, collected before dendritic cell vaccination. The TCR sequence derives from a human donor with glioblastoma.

In DNA, the CDR3 is TGCAGCGTTGGCACAAGAAGCTCCTACGAGCAGTACTTC. Its protein product is CSVGTRSSYEQYF. The rearrangement uses TRBV29-1 and TRBJ2-7; D gene unclear. Germline lookup yields CDR1 SQVTM and CDR2 ANQGSEA. The CDR3 runs to 13 residues. V gave up 4 bases and J gave up 0 bases, with 10 bases separating them.